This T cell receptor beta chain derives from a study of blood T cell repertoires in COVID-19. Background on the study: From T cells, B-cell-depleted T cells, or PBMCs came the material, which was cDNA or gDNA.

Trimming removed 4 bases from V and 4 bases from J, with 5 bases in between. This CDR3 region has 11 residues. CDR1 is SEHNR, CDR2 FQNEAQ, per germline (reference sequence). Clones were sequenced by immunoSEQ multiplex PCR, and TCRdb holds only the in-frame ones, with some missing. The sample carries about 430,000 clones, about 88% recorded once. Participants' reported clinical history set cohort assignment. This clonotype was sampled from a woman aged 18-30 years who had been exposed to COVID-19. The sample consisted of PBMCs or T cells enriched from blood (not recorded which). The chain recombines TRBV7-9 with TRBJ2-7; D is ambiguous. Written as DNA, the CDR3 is TGTGCCAGCAGCTCGGTTTACGAGCAGTACTTC. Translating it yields CASSSVYEQYF.